The 16 T cell receptor beta chains given below trace back to one sample, sequenced in a study of early T cells in non-severe SARS-CoV-2 infection. TCRdb re-analysed the 5' RACE reads in MiXCR, keeping a single row per CDR3 protein. The data contain approximately 77,000 distinct CDR3 sequences, 15% of them seen just once; the ten biggest clones take up roughly an eighth. The sequenced sample was whole blood. Receptors were obtained from an adult who was a healthcare worker with PCR-confirmed SARS-CoV-2 infection or an uninfected control (not recorded which).

The chain employs TRBV28 and TRBJ2-7; the D gene is possibly TRBD1 (6 bases). The V and J ends lost 3 bases and 6 bases respectively, with 9 bases between them. Germline CDR1 is MDHEN and CDR2 is SYDVKM. CDR3 length equals 12 residues. The DNA of the CDR3 is TGTGCCAGCAGTTTCTGGGGGCGCGAGCAGTACTTC. This translates into CASSFWGREQYF. Using reference TRBV28 and TRBJ2-7 for the parts outside the CDR3, the full variable domain is DVKVTQSSRYLVKRTGEKVFLECVQDMDHENMFWYRQDPGLGLRLIYFSYDVKMKEKGDIPEGYSVSREKKERFSLILESASTNQTSMYLCASSFWGREQYFGPGTRLTVT.

The chain has TRBV29-1 and TRBJ2-1; D may be TRBD2 (6 bases). V was clipped by 3 bases and J by 0 bases, with 9 bases between them. The CDR3 consists of 14 residues. Per germline, CDR1 SQVTM and CDR2 ANQGSEA. The chain's CDR3 is CSVEPGSSYNEQFF. Here the CDR3 DNA reads TGCAGCGTTGAGCCCGGGAGCTCCTACAATGAGCAGTTCTTC.

This clonotype came up many times. The chain recombines TRBV20-1 with TRBJ2-1; 12 nucleotides match TRBD2. CDR1 and CDR2 from the germline V gene are DFQATT and SNEGSKA (reference sequence). The J segment lost 0 bases and the V segment lost 6 bases, leaving 9 bases of the junction unmatched. CDR3 size: 17 residues. Here the CDR3 reads CSAQLAGGRSSYNEQFF. In DNA form, the CDR3 reads TGCAGTGCGCAACTAGCGGGAGGAAGAAGCTCCTACAATGAGCAGTTCTTC.

The chain recombines TRBV9 with TRBJ2-1; 9 nucleotides agree with TRBD2. Germline CDR1 SGDLS, CDR2 YYNGEE. This CDR3 comprises 15 residues. V shed 1 base, J shed 4 bases, and the junction held 3 bases outside the gene matches. The CDR3 region is CASSVSSGVYNEQFF. The CDR3 DNA reads as TGTGCCAGCAGCGTATCTAGCGGGGTTTACAATGAGCAGTTCTTC.

This clonotype was detected only a few times. The rearrangement links TRBV9 to TRBJ2-3; D remains unclear. The CDR3 has 15 residues. Trimming cost V 1 base and J 0 bases, with 9 bases left between them. CDR1 is SGDLS, CDR2 YYNGEE, per germline. The CDR3 DNA is TGTGCCAGCAGCGTATCCCCTGACAGCACAGATACGCAGTATTTT. This gives the protein CASSVSPDSTDTQYF.

This clonotype was observed a few times. The chain is built from TRBV29-1 and TRBJ1-2; D unresolved. The CDR3 is made up of 11 amino acids. Between the trimmed V and J ends, which lost 1 base and 2 bases, there was a span of 2 bases. Germline V lookup: CDR1 SQVTM, CDR2 ANQGSEA. CDR3 loop: CSVEGNYGYTF. Here the CDR3 DNA reads TGCAGCGTTGAAGGGAACTATGGCTACACCTTC.

This sequence joins TRBV7-3 and TRBJ2-1, with 7 nucleotides matching TRBD1. Germline V CDR1 and CDR2: SGHTA, FQGTGA. After removal of 6 bases from V and 10 bases from J, the junction contained 15 bases not matched to a gene. CDR3 size: 15 residues. CDR3 bases: TGTGCCAGCAGTCCCTACTCTTACCGGGACAGCGAGCAGTTCTTC. It is translated as CASSPYSYRDSEQFF.

This clonotype was seen only a few times. This chain links TRBV11-2 with TRBJ1-6; no clear D. This CDR3 is 15 amino acids long. Germline V lookup: CDR1 SGHAT, CDR2 FQNNGV. The germline V and J ends were trimmed by 1 base and 8 bases, with 12 bases remaining between them. CDR3 nucleotides: TGTGCCAGCAGCTTAGGCCCCGGGCAGGATTCACCCCTCCACTTT. This gives the protein CASSLGPGQDSPLHF.

Only a few counts were recorded for this clonotype. The chain combines TRBV12-3 or TRBV12-4 with TRBJ1-1; TRBD1 matches 11 bases. This CDR3 has 15 residues. The ends lost 3 bases at V and 4 bases at J; junction bases unmatched: 4. The CDR3 spells CASSFGGQGGTEAFF. The CDR3 DNA follows: TGTGCCAGCAGTTTCGGGGGACAGGGGGGCACTGAAGCTTTCTTT.

The chain employs TRBV4-2 and TRBJ2-2, with 8 bases lining up with TRBD1. The V gene end was trimmed by 11 bases and the J gene end by 1 base; junction bases not matched to a gene: 6. The CDR3 extends over 14 amino acids. Germline lookup yields CDR1 LGHNA and CDR2 YNFKEQ. In nucleotides, the CDR3 is TGTGCCCCCCTGGACAGGGAGAACACCGGGGAGCTGTTTTTT. This translates into CAPLDRENTGELFF.

The genes are TRBV12-3 or TRBV12-4 and TRBJ1-2; possible D gene TRBD1, 5 bases. The length of the CDR3 is 17 residues. V was clipped by 6 bases and J by 2 bases, with 22 bases between them. CDR3 nucleotides: TGTGCCAGCAGAAGGCCCCGGGGGTCAGTAAGAAACTATGGCTACACCTTC. It encodes CASRRPRGSVRNYGYTF.

The sample holds many counts of this clonotype. The chain recombines TRBV19 with TRBJ1-6; 7 bases match TRBD1. From germline, CDR1 is LNHDA and CDR2 SQIVND (reference sequence). The trim removed 6 bases at V and 0 bases at J, leaving 2 bases unmatched. CDR3 size: 15 residues. As DNA, the CDR3 is TGTGCCAGTAGGACAGGGCGCTCCTATAATTCACCCCTCCACTTT. The encoded protein is CASRTGRSYNSPLHF.

This clonotype occurred many times. The CDR3 sequence is CASSLAGTSAYEQYF. CDR3 DNA sequence: TGCGCCAGCAGCTTGGCGGGGACTAGCGCTTACGAGCAGTACTTC. V is TRBV5-1 and J is TRBJ2-7, with TRBD2 matching 10 bases. Trimming took 0 bases from V and 4 from J; bases not matched to a gene: 4. CDR3 size: 15 residues. Per germline, CDR1 SGHRS and CDR2 YFSETQ. Supplemented by reference TRBV5-1 and TRBJ2-7, the full variable domain reads KAGVTQTPRYLIKTRGQQVTLSCSPISGHRSVSWYQQTPGQGLQFLFEYFSETQRNKGNFPGRFSGRQFSNSRSEMNVSTLELGDSALYLCASSLAGTSAYEQYFGPGTRLTVT.

The chain carries TRBV7-8 and TRBJ1-4; a weak D match, TRBD1 (6 bases). V gave up 5 bases and J gave up 3 bases, with 13 bases separating them. The CDR3 length is 15 residues. The germline CDR1 and CDR2 sequences are SGHVS and FQNEAQ. DNA of the CDR3: TGTGCCAGCAGCGAAGACAGGAGCGCTAATGAAAAACTGTTTTTT. Translating gives CASSEDRSANEKLFF.

The table lists this clonotype with a few counts. This rearrangement joins TRBV3-1 to TRBJ1-1; no reliable D call. CDR1 LGHDT and CDR2 YNNKEL come from the germline V gene (reference sequence). V was cut by 1 base and J by 9 bases, with 6 bases left in between. The CDR3 spans 11 residues. Here the CDR3 reads CASSQARKAFF. In DNA, the CDR3 is TGTGCCAGCAGCCAAGCCCGGAAAGCTTTCTTT.

This clonotype has more than one count but fewer than ten. The chain links TRBV5-1 to TRBJ1-6; D call uncertain. CDR3 length: 14 residues. Germline CDR1 is SGHRS and CDR2 is YFSETQ. Trimming removed 5 bases at V and 2 bases at J, with 8 bases between. CDR3 amino acids: CASRNRAYNSPLHF. CDR3 nucleotides: TGCGCCAGCAGGAACAGAGCCTATAATTCACCCCTCCACTTT.